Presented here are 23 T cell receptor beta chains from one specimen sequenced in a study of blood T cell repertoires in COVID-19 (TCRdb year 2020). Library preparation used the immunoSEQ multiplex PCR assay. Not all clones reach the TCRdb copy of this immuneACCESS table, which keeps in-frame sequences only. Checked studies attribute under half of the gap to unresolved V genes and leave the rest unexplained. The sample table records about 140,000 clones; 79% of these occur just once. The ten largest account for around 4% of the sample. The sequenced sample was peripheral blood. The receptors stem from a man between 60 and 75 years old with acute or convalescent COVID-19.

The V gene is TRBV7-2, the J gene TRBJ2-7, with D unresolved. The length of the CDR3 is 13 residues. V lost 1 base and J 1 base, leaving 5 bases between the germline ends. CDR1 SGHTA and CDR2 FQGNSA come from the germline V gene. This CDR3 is CASSLDPSYEQYF. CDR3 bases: TGTGCCAGCAGCTTAGATCCGTCCTACGAGCAGTACTTC.

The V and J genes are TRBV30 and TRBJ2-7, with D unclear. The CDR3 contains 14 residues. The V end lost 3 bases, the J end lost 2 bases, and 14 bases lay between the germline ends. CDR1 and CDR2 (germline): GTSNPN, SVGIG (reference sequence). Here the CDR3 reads CAWSPTLAAYEQYF. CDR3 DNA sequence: TGTGCCTGGAGCCCTACGCTCGCGGCCTACGAGCAGTACTTC.

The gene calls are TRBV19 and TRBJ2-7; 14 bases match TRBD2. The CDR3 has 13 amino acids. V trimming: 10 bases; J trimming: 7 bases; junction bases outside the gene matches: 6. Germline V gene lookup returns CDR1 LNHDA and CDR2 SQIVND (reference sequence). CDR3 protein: CATSGTSGGEQYF. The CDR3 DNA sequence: TGTGCCACCTCCGGGACTAGCGGGGGAGAGCAGTACTTC.

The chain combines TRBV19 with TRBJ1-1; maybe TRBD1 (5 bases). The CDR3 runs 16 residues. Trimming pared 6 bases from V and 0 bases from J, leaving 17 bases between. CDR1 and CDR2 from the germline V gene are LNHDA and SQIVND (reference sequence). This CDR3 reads CASRLLGEGLNTEAFF. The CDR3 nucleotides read TGTGCCAGTAGGCTCCTAGGGGAGGGCCTGAACACTGAAGCTTTCTTT.

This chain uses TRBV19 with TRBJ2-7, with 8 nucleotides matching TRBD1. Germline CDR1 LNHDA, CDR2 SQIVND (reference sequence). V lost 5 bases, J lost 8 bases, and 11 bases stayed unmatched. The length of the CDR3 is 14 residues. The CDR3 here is CASSPGPDRGQQYF. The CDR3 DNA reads TGTGCCAGTAGTCCCGGACCCGACAGGGGTCAGCAGTACTTC.

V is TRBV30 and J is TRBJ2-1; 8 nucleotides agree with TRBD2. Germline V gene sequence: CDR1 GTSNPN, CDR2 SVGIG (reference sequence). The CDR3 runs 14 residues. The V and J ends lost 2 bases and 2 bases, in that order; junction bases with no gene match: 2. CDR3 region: CAWSSGSPYNEQFF. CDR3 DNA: TGTGCCTGGAGTAGCGGGAGCCCCTACAATGAGCAGTTCTTC.

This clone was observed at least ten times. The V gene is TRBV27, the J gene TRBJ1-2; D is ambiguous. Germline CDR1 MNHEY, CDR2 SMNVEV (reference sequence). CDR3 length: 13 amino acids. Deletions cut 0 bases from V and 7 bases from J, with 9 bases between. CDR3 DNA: TGTGCCAGCAGTTTATCAAGACTGGGTGGCTACACCTTC. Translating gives CASSLSRLGGYTF.

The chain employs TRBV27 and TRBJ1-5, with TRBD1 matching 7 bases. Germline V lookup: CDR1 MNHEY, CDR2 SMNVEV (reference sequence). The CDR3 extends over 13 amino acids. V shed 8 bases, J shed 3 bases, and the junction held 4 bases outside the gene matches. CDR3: CASRQGFNQPQHF. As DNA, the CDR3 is TGTGCCAGCCGACAGGGATTCAATCAGCCCCAGCATTTT.

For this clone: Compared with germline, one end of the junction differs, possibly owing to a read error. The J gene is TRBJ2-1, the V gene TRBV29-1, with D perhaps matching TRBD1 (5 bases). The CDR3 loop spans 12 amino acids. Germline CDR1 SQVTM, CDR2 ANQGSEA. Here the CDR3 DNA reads TGCAGCGTTAAACGAGACAGCGACGTTCTGGTCTTC. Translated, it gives CSVKRDSDVLVF.

The CDR3 nucleotides are TGCAGTGCTTCCAGGCACAATGAGCAGTTCTTC. Translation gives CSASRHNEQFF. The chain joins TRBV20-1 to TRBJ2-1, with D hard to call. Germline CDR1 DFQATT, CDR2 SNEGSKA (reference sequence). V lost 5 bases and J 5 bases, leaving 7 bases between the germline ends. There are 11 residues in the CDR3.

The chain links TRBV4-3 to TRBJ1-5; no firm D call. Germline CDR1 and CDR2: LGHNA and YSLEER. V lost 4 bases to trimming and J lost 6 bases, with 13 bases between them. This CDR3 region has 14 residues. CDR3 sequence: CASSPHLGSQPQHF. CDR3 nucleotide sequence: TGCGCCAGCAGCCCGCACCTAGGGAGTCAGCCCCAGCATTTT.

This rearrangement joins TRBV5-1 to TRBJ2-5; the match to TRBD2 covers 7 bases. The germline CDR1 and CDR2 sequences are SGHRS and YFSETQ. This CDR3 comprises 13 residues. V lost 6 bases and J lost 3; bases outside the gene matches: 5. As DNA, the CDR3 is TGCGCCAGCAACAGGCTAGCGGAAGAGACCCAGTACTTC. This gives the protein CASNRLAEETQYF.

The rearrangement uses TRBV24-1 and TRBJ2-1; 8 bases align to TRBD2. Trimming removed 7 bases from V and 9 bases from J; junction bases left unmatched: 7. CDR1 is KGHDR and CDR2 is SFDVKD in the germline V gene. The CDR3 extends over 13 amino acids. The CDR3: CATSSSGSSEQFF. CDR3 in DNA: TGTGCCACCAGCTCCAGCGGGAGTTCTGAGCAGTTCTTC.

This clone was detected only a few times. The CDR3 sequence: CATGTSGTDTQYF. In DNA, the CDR3 is TGTGCCACCGGGACTAGCGGGACAGATACGCAGTATTTT. The V call is TRBV19, the J call TRBJ2-3; 12 bases map to TRBD2. This CDR3 has 13 residues. Germline V gene sequence: CDR1 LNHDA, CDR2 SQIVND (reference sequence). The J segment lost 3 bases and the V segment lost 10 bases, leaving 2 bases of the junction unmatched.

CDR3: CASSAPQRGAYEQYF. The CDR3 coding sequence is TGTGCCAGCAGTGCCCCTCAGCGGGGGGCCTACGAGCAGTACTTC. The chain has TRBV28 and TRBJ2-7, with 9 bases fitting TRBD2. V lost 5 bases, J lost 2 bases, and 7 bases stayed unmatched. CDR1 is MDHEN, CDR2 SYDVKM, per germline. The CDR3 loop spans 15 amino acids.

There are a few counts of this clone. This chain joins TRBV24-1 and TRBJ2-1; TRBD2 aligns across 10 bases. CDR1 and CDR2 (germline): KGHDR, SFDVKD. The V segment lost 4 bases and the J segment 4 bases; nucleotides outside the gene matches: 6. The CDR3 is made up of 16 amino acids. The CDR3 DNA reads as TGTGCCACCAGTGACACCGGGACTAGCGAGTACAATGAGCAGTTCTTC. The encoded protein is CATSDTGTSEYNEQFF.

For the CDR3, the DNA is TGTGCCAGCAGTTTTGCCAGTCGTTCACCCCTCCACTTT. Protein product: CASSFASRSPLHF. This chain joins TRBV27 and TRBJ1-6; D is undetermined. CDR1 is MNHEY and CDR2 is SMNVEV in the germline V gene (reference sequence). V was cut by 3 bases and J by 9 bases, with 9 bases left in between. The CDR3 sequence is 13 residues long.

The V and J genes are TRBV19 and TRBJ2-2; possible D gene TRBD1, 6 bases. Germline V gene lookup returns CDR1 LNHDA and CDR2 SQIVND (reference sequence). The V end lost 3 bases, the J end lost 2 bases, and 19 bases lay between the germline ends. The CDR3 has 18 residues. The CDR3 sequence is CASSIPRGQTPNTGELFF. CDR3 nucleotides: TGTGCCAGTAGTATCCCCAGGGGTCAAACGCCCAACACCGGGGAGCTGTTTTTT.

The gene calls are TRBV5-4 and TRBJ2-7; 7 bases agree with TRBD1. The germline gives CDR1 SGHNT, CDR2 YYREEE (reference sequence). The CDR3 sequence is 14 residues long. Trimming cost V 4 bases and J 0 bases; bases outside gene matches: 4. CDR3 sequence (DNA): TGTGCCAGCAGCCCGGGACAGAACTCCTACGAGCAGTACTTC. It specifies CASSPGQNSYEQYF.

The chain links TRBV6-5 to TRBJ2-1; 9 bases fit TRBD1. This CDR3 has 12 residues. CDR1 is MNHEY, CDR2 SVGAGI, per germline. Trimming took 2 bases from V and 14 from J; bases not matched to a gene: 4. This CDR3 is CASSYATGGEFF. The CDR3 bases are TGTGCCAGCAGTTACGCAACAGGGGGCGAGTTCTTC.

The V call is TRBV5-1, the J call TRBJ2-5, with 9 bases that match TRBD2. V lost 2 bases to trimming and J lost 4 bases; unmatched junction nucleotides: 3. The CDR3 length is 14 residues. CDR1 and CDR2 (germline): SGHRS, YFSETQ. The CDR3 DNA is TGCGCCAGCAGCTTAGCGGGAGGCGCAGAGACCCAGTACTTC. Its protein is CASSLAGGAETQYF.

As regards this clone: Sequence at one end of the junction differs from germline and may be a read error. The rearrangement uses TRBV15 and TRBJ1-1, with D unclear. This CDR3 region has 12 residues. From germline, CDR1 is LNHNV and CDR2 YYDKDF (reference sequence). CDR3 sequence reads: CTTEGDYTEAFF. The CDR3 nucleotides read TGTACCACGGAGGGAGATTACACTGAAGCTTTCTTT.

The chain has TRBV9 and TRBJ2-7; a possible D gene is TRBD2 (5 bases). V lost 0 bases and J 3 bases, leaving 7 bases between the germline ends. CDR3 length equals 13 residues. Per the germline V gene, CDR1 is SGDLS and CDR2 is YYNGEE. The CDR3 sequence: CASSVGAGYEQYF. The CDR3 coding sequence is TGTGCCAGCAGCGTAGGGGCGGGCTACGAGCAGTACTTC.